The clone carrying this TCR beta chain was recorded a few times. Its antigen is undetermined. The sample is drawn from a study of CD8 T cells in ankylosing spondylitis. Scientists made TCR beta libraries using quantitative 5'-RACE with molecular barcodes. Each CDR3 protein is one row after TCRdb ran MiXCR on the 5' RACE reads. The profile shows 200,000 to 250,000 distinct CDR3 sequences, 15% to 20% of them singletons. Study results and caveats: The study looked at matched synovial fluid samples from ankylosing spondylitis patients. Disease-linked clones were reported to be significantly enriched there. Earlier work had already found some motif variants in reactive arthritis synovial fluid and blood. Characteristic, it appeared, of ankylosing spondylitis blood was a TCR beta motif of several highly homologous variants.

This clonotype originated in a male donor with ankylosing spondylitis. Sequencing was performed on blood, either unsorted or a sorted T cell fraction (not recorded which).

The CDR3 DNA reads as TGTGCCAGCAGTGCCCCCCAGGGGATCTCGTACGAGCAGTACTTC. This sequence encodes CASSAPQGISYEQYF. The chain has TRBV27 and TRBJ2-7, with D maybe TRBD1 (6 bases). The germline V gene has CDR1 MNHEY and CDR2 SMNVEV (reference sequence). The length of the CDR3 is 15 residues. Trimming took 5 bases from V and 4 from J, leaving 18 bases between them.